This TCR beta chain originates from a study of OX40 agonist ivuxolimab in advanced cancers. Germline V gene sequence: CDR1 MNHEY, CDR2 SMNVEV (reference sequence). V trimming: 7 bases; J trimming: 4 bases; junction bases outside the gene matches: 4. CDR3 length: 14 residues. In regard to this clone: The antigen remains unidentified.

The study, taken as a whole, reports: Expanded clones tended on average to be more numerous among CD8+ T cells than CD4+.

The repertoire was sequenced with immunoSEQ multiplex PCR; TCRdb's copy has only in-frame clones and lacks some. The sample lists about 51,000 clones; around nine tenths were seen once. The chain recombines TRBV27 with TRBJ2-1; 10 bases match TRBD2. This sequence originates from an adult with an advanced solid tumor such as melanoma, head and neck, liver or kidney cancer. This sample comprised CD4+ or CD8+ T cells sorted from blood, obtained in a trial of the OX40 agonist ivuxolimab. The CDR3 coding sequence is TGTGCCAGCACTAAGACTAGCGGGTACAATGAGCAGTTCTTC. It codes for CASTKTSGYNEQFF.